The sample holds one count of the clone carrying this T cell receptor beta chain. This CDR3 contains 14 residues. Germline V gene sequence: CDR1 SGHTA, CDR2 FQGNSA. V shed 3 bases and J 2 bases; nucleotides not matched to a gene: 3. This sample is part of a study of blood T cells in healthy people across ages. Using a J-beta primer mix together with a sample-barcoded 5' primer, a second PCR was run for about 6 to 11 cycles. The authors tagged each cDNA molecule using a template-switch adaptor with 12 random nucleotides. MiXCR was run by TCRdb on the 5' RACE reads, yielding one entry per CDR3 protein. This sample yields about 780,000 distinct CDR3 sequences, of which about 45% are seen a single time; 15% to 20% belongs to the top ten.

This chain links TRBV7-2 with TRBJ2-5, with 7 bases identical to TRBD2. Input material: blood. This receptor was identified in a man at least 80 years old in good health. CDR3 coding DNA: TGTGCCAGCAGCTTGCGGGGGATGCAAGAGACCCAGTACTTC. Protein: CASSLRGMQETQYF.